The 9 T cell receptor beta chains below all came from one sample that was sequenced in a study of post-analysis software for immune sequencing data. Libraries were made from TCR beta cDNA, and they carried unique molecular identifiers. TCRdb reprocessed the PCR reads via MiXCR and lists one record per CDR3 protein. The table records about 260,000 distinct CDR3 sequences, 35% to 40% of them present only once. Study-wide results and limits: Roughly 5 TRBV segments were significantly more frequent in patients than in controls. TRBV5-6, TRBV5-1 and TRBV20-1 were among these segments.

These receptors' targets are unknown. What was sequenced was blood. The receptors derive from a girl aged 10 to 17 with multiple sclerosis.

Note on this clonotype: A much larger clone lies one base from this, so it may be a read error. The CDR3, as DNA: TGCAGTGCTATTCAGAAAGCCGGTAGCCCCCTCCACTTT. As protein: CSAIQKAGSPLHF. The chain employs TRBV20-1 and TRBJ1-6; D call uncertain. Trimming removed 4 bases at V and 13 bases at J, with 17 bases between. CDR1 and CDR2 from the germline V gene are DFQATT and SNEGSKA (reference sequence). The CDR3 totals 13 residues.

This clonotype came up a few times. The rearrangement joins TRBV12-3 or TRBV12-4 to TRBJ1-1; possibly TRBD1 for D (5 bases). The V end lost 5 bases, the J end lost 0 bases, and 13 bases lay between the germline ends. The CDR3 sequence is 15 residues long. The CDR3 here is CASSPSGRMNTEAFF. The CDR3 DNA is TGTGCCAGCAGTCCCTCAGGGAGAATGAACACTGAAGCTTTCTTT.

This clonotype showed up many times. The chain joins TRBV4-1 to TRBJ1-5, with D tentatively TRBD1 (5 bases). Trimming pared 4 bases from V and 7 bases from J, leaving 14 bases between. Per germline, CDR1 MGHRA and CDR2 YSYEKL. The CDR3 runs to 14 residues. CDR3 sequence: CASSPGGGDQPQHF. The CDR3 nucleotides are TGCGCCAGCAGCCCGGGGGGAGGGGACCAGCCCCAGCATTTT.

Ten or more counts support this clonotype. V is TRBV5-1 and J is TRBJ2-1; possible D gene TRBD2, 5 bases. V was cut by 0 bases and J by 5 bases, with 24 bases left in between. The CDR3 has 19 residues. Germline V CDR1 and CDR2: SGHRS, YFSETQ. CDR3 DNA sequence: TGCGCCAGCAGCTTGGGACCGGGGTTAGGTGTCGAGAGGGACAATGAGCAGTTCTTC. It specifies CASSLGPGLGVERDNEQFF. Based on the CDR3 plus reference TRBV5-1 and TRBJ2-1, the full variable domain is KAGVTQTPRYLIKTRGQQVTLSCSPISGHRSVSWYQQTPGQGLQFLFEYFSETQRNKGNFPGRFSGRQFSNSRSEMNVSTLELGDSALYLCASSLGPGLGVERDNEQFFGPGTRLTVL.

This clonotype came up many times. The genes are TRBV20-1 and TRBJ2-6; tentatively, D is TRBD2 (6 bases). Looked up from germline, CDR1 is DFQATT and CDR2 is SNEGSKA (reference sequence). V was pared by 0 bases and J by 2 bases, with 11 bases between. CDR3 length equals 16 residues. CDR3 protein: CSARDSGGTGANVLTF. CDR3 in DNA: TGCAGTGCTAGAGATAGCGGTGGAACTGGGGCCAACGTCCTGACTTTC.

For this clonotype: A much larger clone is a single base away; this may be a read error. The J gene is TRBJ1-2, the V gene TRBV11-2; possible D gene TRBD1, 5 bases. Trimming removed 5 bases at V and 8 bases at J, with 9 bases between. The CDR3 extends over 11 amino acids. CDR1 is SGHAT and CDR2 is FQNNGV in the germline V gene. CDR3 DNA sequence: TGTGCCAGCAGCAACCGACAGGGCTACACCTTC. Residues: CASSNRQGYTF.

This clonotype was seen a handful of times. This chain uses TRBV6-1 with TRBJ2-7; 8 nucleotides align to TRBD1. The length of the CDR3 is 13 residues. CDR1 is MNHNS, CDR2 SASEGT, per germline. Trimming cost V 6 bases and J 7 bases; bases outside gene matches: 8. The CDR3 DNA sequence: TGTGCCAGCAGACCACCAGGGGGCAATGAGCAGTACTTC. It is translated as CASRPPGGNEQYF.

Remarks on this clonotype: A much bigger clone sits one base away, suggesting this may be a read error. This sequence joins TRBV4-1 and TRBJ2-3, with D perhaps matching TRBD1 or TRBD2 (5 bases each). V was trimmed by 3 bases and J by 4 bases, leaving 11 bases between them. The germline CDR1 and CDR2 sequences are MGHRA and YSYEKL. The CDR3 is 14 amino acids. This CDR3 is CASSHGASPDTQYF. The DNA of the CDR3 is TGCGCCAGCAGCCATGGGGCTAGCCCAGATACGCAGTATTTT.

Many counts were recorded for this clonotype. This chain joins TRBV6-6 and TRBJ1-1, with no clear D. Trimming cost V 1 base and J 6 bases, with 6 bases left between them. Per germline, CDR1 MNHNY and CDR2 SVGAGI (reference sequence). This CDR3 region has 12 residues. For the CDR3, the DNA is TGTGCCAGCAGTTACTTTGCGGCTGAAGCTTTCTTT. Encoded protein: CASSYFAAEAFF.